The 13 T cell receptor beta chains below all came from one sample that was sequenced in a study of T-cell reconstitution after alpha-beta-depleted transplantation in children. Unique molecular identifiers were used in preparing the TCRbeta library. From the PCR reads, TCRdb called clonotypes with MiXCR, one entry per CDR3 protein. There are hundreds of thousands of distinct CDR3 sequences in the sample; around 14% occur only once, and about 0.79% lies in the top ten. The specimen was PBMCs, collected before TCRalphabeta/CD19-depleted stem cell transplant. These receptors were obtained from a girl aged 2 to 9 with congenital amegakaryocytic thrombocytopenia, due to receive a stem cell transplant.

In its sample, this clonotype was seen a few times. V is TRBV5-1 and J is TRBJ2-2; TRBD2 aligns across 12 bases. This CDR3 contains 18 residues. V gave up 1 base and J gave up 7 bases; unmatched junction bases: 11. Germline assignment: CDR1 SGHRS and CDR2 YFSETQ. The CDR3 reads CASSLSLAGGPSGGELFF. The CDR3 nucleotides read TGCGCCAGCAGCTTGAGCCTAGCGGGAGGGCCGAGTGGCGGGGAGCTGTTTTTT.

This clonotype was found many times. The chain joins TRBV12-3 or TRBV12-4 to TRBJ1-2, with D unresolved. The CDR3 covers 13 residues. Trimming took off 6 bases at V and 4 bases at J, with 12 bases between the two ends. In nucleotides, the CDR3 is TGTGCCAGCAGCCCCGGGAAAGTCTATGGCTACACCTTC. Translation gives CASSPGKVYGYTF.

This clonotype was found many times. The chain couples TRBV7-8 to TRBJ2-2, with D maybe TRBD2 (6 bases). The V gene lost 7 bases and the J gene lost 7 bases, with 16 bases spanning the gap. The CDR3 length is 14 residues. Germline CDR1 and CDR2: SGHVS and FQNEAQ. The DNA of the CDR3 is TGTGCCAGCACTCCCGCGGGGCAGGGCGGGGAGCTGTTTTTT. Its translation: CASTPAGQGGELFF.

V is TRBV4-1 and J is TRBJ2-3; 9 nucleotides line up with TRBD2. CDR1 MGHRA and CDR2 YSYEKL come from the germline V gene. This CDR3 spans 17 amino acids. The V and J ends lost 2 bases and 0 bases, in that order; junction bases with no gene match: 6. CDR3 residues: CASSQTGLALSTDTQYF. The DNA of the CDR3 is TGCGCCAGCAGCCAAACGGGACTAGCATTGAGCACAGATACGCAGTATTTT.

V usage is TRBV3-1 and J usage is TRBJ2-1; the match to TRBD2 covers 10 bases. The germline gives CDR1 LGHDT, CDR2 YNNKEL (reference sequence). This CDR3 spans 16 amino acids. The junction had 1 base not matched to a gene; V was cut back by 2 bases and J by 0 bases. The CDR3 sequence is CASSQIAGGSYNEQFF. CDR3 DNA sequence: TGTGCCAGCAGCCAAATAGCGGGAGGCTCCTACAATGAGCAGTTCTTC.

This clonotype was recorded a few times. V is TRBV12-3 or TRBV12-4 and J is TRBJ2-7; 10 bases match TRBD2. The CDR3 is 21 residues long. J gave up 2 bases and V 4 bases, and 23 bases lay outside the gene matches. The CDR3 reads CASSSRPIGLAGVFLAYEQYF. The CDR3 nucleotides read TGTGCCAGCAGTTCCCGACCAATAGGGCTAGCGGGAGTCTTCTTGGCCTACGAGCAGTACTTC.

This clonotype was observed a few times. The V gene is TRBV28, the J gene TRBJ2-5; D call uncertain. This CDR3 comprises 16 residues. V lost 7 bases, J lost 2 bases, and 20 bases lay in between. Germline V gives CDR1 MDHEN, CDR2 SYDVKM. CDR3 coding DNA: TGTGCCAGCATTAGGATATTAGCAGATAGACAAGAGACCCAGTACTTC. Protein product: CASIRILADRQETQYF.

The chain combines TRBV14 with TRBJ1-6, with D unclear. The CDR3 consists of 13 residues. The germline V gene has CDR1 SGHDN and CDR2 FVKESK. V dropped 2 bases and J dropped 7 bases, with 6 bases sitting between them. The CDR3 coding sequence is TGTGCCAGCAGCCAATTAAGGAATTCACCCCTCCACTTT. Translation gives CASSQLRNSPLHF.

V usage is TRBV12-3 or TRBV12-4 and J usage is TRBJ1-5; D is ambiguous. This CDR3 has 14 residues. Trimming took 6 bases from V and 3 from J, leaving 12 bases between them. The CDR3, as DNA: TGTGCCAGCAGGGGAGCAGTAGACAATCAGCCCCAGCATTTT. Translated, it gives CASRGAVDNQPQHF.

A word on this clonotype: A read error may account for a junction end that differs from germline. The chain uses TRBV5-1 and TRBJ1-2; D ambiguous. Germline-derived CDR1 and CDR2 are SGHRS and YFSETQ. CDR3 length: 14 residues. The CDR3 loop reads CASSSGPENYGYPF. CDR3 bases: TGCGCCAGCAGCAGCGGACCGGAGAACTATGGCTACCCCTTC.

This clonotype was seen ten or more times. This chain connects TRBV5-1 to TRBJ2-1, with 7 nucleotides matching TRBD1. The CDR3 spans 17 residues. Unmatched junction bases numbered 13, after V lost 4 bases and J lost 3 bases. Germline-derived CDR1 and CDR2 are SGHRS and YFSETQ. In nucleotides, the CDR3 is TGCGCCAGCAGCCCGGAACAGGGGAATGTCGTCTACAATGAGCAGTTCTTC. As protein: CASSPEQGNVVYNEQFF. Variable domain in full (rest from reference TRBV5-1 and TRBJ2-1): KAGVTQTPRYLIKTRGQQVTLSCSPISGHRSVSWYQQTPGQGLQFLFEYFSETQRNKGNFPGRFSGRQFSNSRSEMNVSTLELGDSALYLCASSPEQGNVVYNEQFFGPGTRLTVL.

This clonotype was seen repeatedly, ten times or more. The chain has TRBV7-3 and TRBJ2-7, with D possibly TRBD2 on 5 matching bases. Trimming left V 2 bases short and J 0 bases short, with 11 bases between. Germline CDR1 reads SGHTA; CDR2 reads FQGTGA. This CDR3 is built from 15 residues. CDR3 DNA sequence: TGTGCCAGCAGCTTACAGGCGGGTAGCTCCTACGAGCAGTACTTC. Translation gives CASSLQAGSSYEQYF. Full variable domain (missing parts from reference TRBV7-3 and TRBJ2-7): GAGVSQTPSNKVTEKGKYVELRCDPISGHTALYWYRQSLGQGPEFLIYFQGTGAADDSGLPNDRFFAVRPEGSVSTLKIQRTERGDSAVYLCASSLQAGSSYEQYFGPGTRLTVT.

This clonotype was picked up many times. This chain joins TRBV20-1 and TRBJ2-7; TRBD1 matches 7 bases. The V segment lost 7 bases and the J segment 3 bases; nucleotides outside the gene matches: 9. Germline-derived CDR1 and CDR2 are DFQATT and SNEGSKA (reference sequence). This CDR3 spans 13 amino acids. DNA of the CDR3: TGCAGTGTACTCCGGGACAGCGGCTACGAGCAGTACTTC. It translates to CSVLRDSGYEQYF.